This passage covers 23 T cell receptor beta chains from one sample sequenced in a study of T-cell memory formation after mild COVID-19 (dated by TCRdb to the early 2020s). Preparation of the library involved 5' RACE. TCRdb names Illumina NovaSeq 6000 as the instrument used. TCRdb reprocessing: public reads trimmed at Q25 with fastp, clones called with MiXCR, in-frame beta chains kept. One record per CDR3 amino acid sequence lists the most common genes and DNA. The sample table holds a few hundred thousand distinct CDR3 sequences, of which around a fifth were seen once. The ten largest make up 21% of the sample. The material sequenced was PBMCs or a T cell subset sorted from them (not recorded which). The origin of the receptors is a man between 18 and 35 years old who had mild COVID-19 (a few samples of this study predate the infection). The sample titles of this study are shuffled in the database, so cell type and time point are left out; the donor was told from shared clones.

This clonotype was counted a few times. The V call is TRBV23-1, the J call TRBJ2-7; D is unclear. TRBV23-1 is sorted into the ORF group, with uncertain function. V lost 0 bases and J 2 bases, leaving 5 bases between the germline ends. The CDR3 is 13 residues long. This CDR3 is CASSQSVAYEQYV. CDR3 sequence (DNA): TGCGCCAGCAGTCAATCAGTGGCCTACGAGCAGTACGTC.

The rearrangement uses TRBV9 and TRBJ2-2, with 8 bases that match TRBD1. The CDR3 is 14 residues long. Germline V gives CDR1 SGDLS, CDR2 YYNGEE. Trimming took 6 bases from V and 6 from J; bases not matched to a gene: 7. CDR3 region: CASMAGGFAGELFF. CDR3 bases: TGTGCCAGCATGGCAGGGGGCTTTGCCGGGGAGCTGTTTTTT.

This clonotype showed up many times. The V call is TRBV29-1, the J call TRBJ1-1, with D possibly being TRBD1 (6 bases). The CDR3 has 13 amino acids. V was clipped by 7 bases and J by 4 bases, with 16 bases between them. Germline CDR1 SQVTM, CDR2 ANQGSEA. The DNA of the CDR3 is TGCAGCGCCCTGTGGGGGGCGGGCACTGAAGCTTTCTTT. This gives the protein CSALWGAGTEAFF.

This clonotype was counted only a few times. One end of the junction is discordant with germline, which a read error may explain. The chain uses TRBV7-9 and TRBJ1-1; D uncertain. This CDR3 spans 11 amino acids. The V gene's germline CDR1 is SEHNR and CDR2 FQNEAQ (reference sequence). The CDR3 DNA sequence: TGTGCCAGCAGCTCCGATACCGGTGTCCCCTTT. The encoded protein is CASSSDTGVPF.

This clonotype was seen a few times. This chain uses TRBV6-5 with TRBJ1-2; 7 nucleotides line up with TRBD1. CDR3 size: 13 residues. Trimming removed 4 bases from V and 8 bases from J; junction bases left unmatched: 7. In germline, CDR1 is MNHEY, CDR2 SVGAGI. This CDR3 is CASSFGQELGYTF. CDR3 bases: TGTGCCAGCAGTTTCGGACAGGAACTCGGCTACACCTTC.

The V and J genes are TRBV6-5 and TRBJ1-2; 8 bases fit TRBD1. V gave up 0 bases and J gave up 1 base; unmatched junction bases: 7. This CDR3 region has 17 residues. Germline lookup yields CDR1 MNHEY and CDR2 SVGAGI. The DNA of the CDR3 is TGTGCCAGCAGTTACTCGCCTCCAGGGGGCTATAACTATGGCTACACCTTC. Translating it yields CASSYSPPGGYNYGYTF.

This clonotype has only a few counts. This sequence joins TRBV7-3 and TRBJ2-1; weak D call: TRBD2 (7 bases). V gave up 1 base and J gave up 9 bases, with 28 bases separating them. Germline CDR1 and CDR2: SGHTA and FQGTGA. The length of the CDR3 is 19 residues. The CDR3 protein is CASSLNPGPGPGGVVEQFF. The CDR3 coding sequence is TGTGCCAGCAGCTTAAACCCCGGCCCGGGTCCGGGGGGCGTAGTTGAGCAGTTCTTC.

This clonotype has just a few counts. The V and J genes are TRBV7-9 and TRBJ2-6; D is uncertain. The CDR3 has 15 residues. CDR1 and CDR2 (germline): SEHNR, FQNEAQ (reference sequence). V was cut by 1 base and J by 0 bases, with 4 bases left in between. CDR3 in amino acids: CASSLVASGANVLTF. CDR3 sequence (DNA): TGTGCCAGCAGCTTAGTGGCCTCTGGGGCCAACGTCCTGACTTTC.

The chain combines TRBV6-5 with TRBJ2-3; D is perhaps TRBD2 (6 bases). There are 17 residues in the CDR3. From germline, CDR1 is MNHEY and CDR2 SVGAGI. V was cut by 0 bases and J by 3 bases, with 16 bases left in between. The CDR3 region has the DNA TGTGCCAGCAGTTACTCGAACGCGGGGTCCATAACAGATACGCAGTATTTT. Protein product: CASSYSNAGSITDTQYF.

In this sample, this clonotype turned up a few times. This chain joins TRBV10-3 and TRBJ1-3; D not certain. Trimming took off 8 bases at V and 0 bases at J, with 5 bases between the two ends. The CDR3 totals 12 residues. Germline CDR1 reads ENHRY; CDR2 reads SYGVKD. CDR3 bases: TGTGCCATCCACAGCTCTGGAAACACCATATATTTT. The encoded protein is CAIHSSGNTIYF.

Notes on this clonotype: Here the CDR3 omits its conserved ending phenylalanine or tryptophan, so a read error is the likely source. V gene TRBV7-3 combines with J gene TRBJ2-5; 11 bases fit TRBD2. Germline CDR1 SGHTA, CDR2 FQGTGA. J was trimmed by 7 bases and V by 6 bases; bases with no gene match: 13. The length of the CDR3 is 16 residues. The CDR3 DNA is TGTGCCAGCAGGCCCGATAGCGGGGGGGCAGCGGCGACCCAGTACTTA. Amino acids: CASRPDSGGAAATQYL.

The chain has TRBV3-1 and TRBJ1-1; maybe TRBD1 (5 bases). The germline V gene has CDR1 LGHDT and CDR2 YNNKEL (reference sequence). Trimming stripped 5 bases from V and 6 bases from J, with 10 bases between. CDR3 size: 12 residues. The CDR3 reads CASSTGTPEAFF. CDR3 sequence (DNA): TGTGCCAGCAGCACCGGGACGCCTGAAGCTTTCTTT.

For the CDR3, the DNA is TGTGCCAGCAGTACCATGGGGGACGGACAAAAGCGGCAGTACGTC. Translating it yields CASSTMGDGQKRQYV. The rearrangement joins TRBV28 to TRBJ2-7; D is perhaps TRBD1 or TRBD2 (5 bases each). With 5 bases removed from V and 9 bases from J, the gap between germline ends came to 23 bases. The germline V gene encodes CDR1 MDHEN and CDR2 SYDVKM. The CDR3 spans 15 residues.

This clonotype came up a few times. The chain links TRBV9 to TRBJ2-3, with TRBD2 identical over 7 bases. The germline gives CDR1 SGDLS, CDR2 YYNGEE. V shed 0 bases and J 6 bases; nucleotides not matched to a gene: 4. The CDR3 has 14 amino acids. CDR3 nucleotide sequence: TGTGCCAGCAGCGTAGCTAGCGGAGGGGATACGCAGTATTTT. Translated: CASSVASGGDTQYF.

The J gene is TRBJ2-1, the V gene TRBV7-2; 9 bases fit TRBD2. This CDR3 comprises 15 residues. The ends lost 6 bases at V and 4 bases at J; junction bases unmatched: 7. Germline V gene sequence: CDR1 SGHTA, CDR2 FQGNSA. The CDR3 spells CASRRGLAGYNEQFF. CDR3 DNA: TGTGCCAGCAGAAGGGGGCTAGCGGGGTACAATGAGCAGTTCTTC.

This clonotype was counted a few times. This chain links TRBV18 with TRBJ1-1; 7 bases match TRBD1. V shed 1 base and J 4 bases; nucleotides not matched to a gene: 6. Germline V gene lookup returns CDR1 KGHSH and CDR2 LQKENI. This CDR3 has 15 residues. DNA for the CDR3: TGTGCCAGCTCACCACGGGAGTCAGGGGGCACTGAAGCTTTCTTT. Translation: CASSPRESGGTEAFF.

This clonotype has a handful of counts. The rearrangement joins TRBV5-5 to TRBJ1-5, with 9 bases fitting TRBD1. Germline trimming cut 0 bases from V and 9 bases from J; bases unmatched to any gene: 22. This CDR3 contains 20 residues. The germline V gene encodes CDR1 SGHKS and CDR2 YYEKEE (reference sequence). CDR3 sequence (DNA): TGTGCCAGCAGCTTGGGACTTGGACAGGGGCAATCAACTTCCCGTCCGCCCCAGCATTTT. Translating gives CASSLGLGQGQSTSRPPQHF.

This clonotype has just a few counts. This chain links TRBV6-5 with TRBJ2-7; 7 nucleotides align to TRBD1. CDR3 length: 14 residues. V shed 5 bases and J 1 base; nucleotides not matched to a gene: 5. CDR1 and CDR2 (germline): MNHEY, SVGAGI. CDR3 sequence (DNA): TGTGCCAGCAGTCGATTGGGACAGTCCTACGAGCAGTACTTC. Protein product: CASSRLGQSYEQYF.

A few counts support this clonotype. This rearrangement joins TRBV20-1 to TRBJ1-5, with TRBD1 identical over 10 bases. This CDR3 is 15 amino acids long. V lost 6 bases to trimming and J lost 3 bases; unmatched junction nucleotides: 8. Germline CDR1 DFQATT, CDR2 SNEGSKA (reference sequence). The DNA for the CDR3 is TGCAGTGCAGCTCCGGGACAGGGGTTCAATCAGCCCCAGCATTTT. It yields the protein CSAAPGQGFNQPQHF.

In its sample, this clonotype was seen a few times. This rearrangement joins TRBV5-5 to TRBJ2-3; TRBD2 agrees at 11 bases. Germline V gene data show CDR1 as SGHKS and CDR2 as YYEKEE (reference sequence). This CDR3 has 18 amino acids. Trimming at V came to 0 bases and at J to 1 base, leaving 7 bases not matched to a gene. This chain's CDR3 is CASSLVASGGYGTDTQYF. The CDR3 nucleotides are TGTGCCAGCAGCTTGGTTGCTAGCGGGGGGTATGGCACAGATACGCAGTATTTT. The whole variable domain, remainder taken from reference TRBV5-5 and TRBJ2-3, is DAGVTQSPTHLIKTRGQQVTLRCSPISGHKSVSWYQQVLGQGPQFIFQYYEKEERGRGNFPDRFSARQFPNYSSELNVNALLLGDSALYLCASSLVASGGYGTDTQYFGPGTRLTVL.

A few counts support this clonotype. The chain joins TRBV5-6 to TRBJ2-1; 8 bases are a match to TRBD1. The junction had 5 bases not matched to a gene; V was cut back by 4 bases and J by 5 bases. Per germline, CDR1 SGHDT and CDR2 YYEEEE. The CDR3 extends over 14 amino acids. In DNA form, the CDR3 reads TGTGCCAGCAGCGCATGGACAGGGCACAATGAGCAGTTCTTC. This sequence encodes CASSAWTGHNEQFF.

This clonotype has just a few counts. This rearrangement joins TRBV7-9 to TRBJ2-7, with D possibly being TRBD1 (5 bases). The CDR3 has 15 residues. The germline V and J ends were trimmed by 1 base and 3 bases, with 13 bases remaining between them. Germline values: CDR1 SEHNR, CDR2 FQNEAQ (reference sequence). The DNA for the CDR3 is TGTGCCAGCAGCTTAGAGGCAGGGCGACGCTACGAGCAGTACTTC. This gives the protein CASSLEAGRRYEQYF.

The CDR3 nucleotides read TGTGCCAGCAGCCCCCTCCCGTGGCAGGGGAGGGACTATGGCTACACCTTC. Translation gives CASSPLPWQGRDYGYTF. The chain combines TRBV7-2 with TRBJ1-2; tentative D call: TRBD1 (6 bases). The V end was cut by 5 bases, the J end by 3 bases, with 22 bases between. Germline lookup yields CDR1 SGHTA and CDR2 FQGNSA. The CDR3 runs 17 residues.